This TCR beta chain was captured by sequencing in a study of vaccination effects on CD4 cells after COVID-19. The wider study: Within the ViraFEST assay, antigen-specific CD4+ T cells underwent expansion with viral peptide pools prior to sequencing.

After removal of 4 bases from V and 5 bases from J, the junction contained 12 bases not matched to a gene. CDR3 length: 16 amino acids. The germline V gene encodes CDR1 MNHEY and CDR2 SVGAGI. Method: immunoSEQ multiplex PCR; TCRdb's copy keeps in-frame clones and lacks some. The sample lists about 74,000 clones, 70% to 80% occurring once. To note about this clone: As yet, its antigen is unknown.

The authors isolated CD4+ T cells after roughly eleven days of culture. Vaccinated recipients, who were negative for nucleocapsid antibodies, had no history of SARS-CoV-2 infection. On day 3 and again on day 7, half the medium was replaced with IL-2 medium. This material consisted of CD4+ T cells from PBMCs cultured without peptide, taken before COVID-19 vaccination. The chain links TRBV6-5 to TRBJ1-2; the match to TRBD1 covers 8 bases. This clonotype originated in a human donor who received a COVID-19 vaccine. The CDR3 reads CASSFARTGKGYGYTF. The CDR3 DNA sequence: TGTGCCAGCAGTTTCGCCCGGACAGGGAAAGGGTATGGCTACACCTTC.